Listed below are T cell receptor beta chains from one sample, sequenced in a study of cytomegalovirus exposure and HLA in healthy donors. Assay used: immunoSEQ multiplex PCR; TCRdb lists only in-frame clones, some missing. This table has about 73,000 clones, about 95% appearing once. The sequencing sample was made of PBMCs. The source is a man aged 18 to 35 in good health and CMV-seronegative. Each CDR3 is given with its conserved first and last residue. D genes are given only for firm matches. Only some rows state a clone size, as once, few, many or a class for expanded clones.

-,-,TRBV18,TRBJ2-5,TGTGCCAGCTCACCGCCAGTCCTGCAAGAGACCCAGTACTTC,CASSPPVLQETQYF
TRBD1,-,TRBV29-1,TRBJ2-7,TGCAGCGTTGAAGAGGCACAGGGGTACGAGCAGTACTTC,CSVEEAQGYEQYF
-,-,TRBV7-9,TRBJ1-1,TGTGCCAGCAGCGTGATGAGCACTGAAGCTTTCTTT,CASSVMSTEAFF
TRBD1,-,TRBV27,TRBJ1-1,TGTGCCAGCAGCTACCGGGACAGGAACACTGAAGCTTTCTTT,CASSYRDRNTEAFF
TRBD2,-,TRBV7-2,TRBJ2-1,TGTGCCAGCAGCCCGGGACTAGTCAATGAGCAGTTCTTC,CASSPGLVNEQFF
-,-,TRBV6-6,TRBJ2-7,TGTGCCAGCAGTTCACAGCAAAACTTCTACGAGCAGTACTTC,CASSSQQNFYEQYF
-,-,TRBV7-8,TRBJ1-5,TGTGCCAGCAGCCTCCAGCCGGGGTCCCCTAGGGCAAGAATCAATCAGCCCCAGCATTTT,CASSLQPGSPRARINQPQHF
TRBD1,-,TRBV29-1,TRBJ1-1,TGCAGCGCGACAGGGGGTAGCACTGAAGCTTTCTTT,CSATGGSTEAFF
-,-,TRBV19,TRBJ1-1,TGTGCCAGTAGTGACTTATCGGGACAACCTGAAGCTTTCTTT,CASSDLSGQPEAFF
-,-,TRBV7-9,TRBJ2-7,TGTGCCAGCAGCTTCTTCAAAACAGGCTGGCTCGGCGAGCAGTACTTC,CASSFFKTGWLGEQYF
-,-,TRBV25-1,TRBJ2-2,TGTGCCAGCAGTGAACCGGGATCCCCACTAGGCGGGGAGCTGTTTTTT,CASSEPGSPLGGELFF
TRBD1,once,TRBV10-3,TRBJ2-1,TGTGCCATCAACCCCCGGGACAGGGGGCGCAATGAGCAGTTCTTC,CAINPRDRGRNEQFF
TRBD1,-,TRBV7-9,TRBJ1-1,TGTGCCAGCAGCTTAGGATTAGACAGGGCGCCTGAAGCTTTCTTT,CASSLGLDRAPEAFF
TRBD1,-,TRBV29-1,TRBJ2-3,TGCAGCGCGACAGGGTTGGTGACAGATACGCAGTATTTT,CSATGLVTDTQYF
-,-,TRBV28,TRBJ2-5,TGTGCCAGCAGTTTATTTGCCCAGAGGGCCCAAGAGACCCAGTACTTC,CASSLFAQRAQETQYF
-,-,TRBV4-3,TRBJ1-1,TGCGCCAGCAGCCAAGCGGGGAGCGAAGCTTTCTTT,CASSQAGSEAFF
-,-,TRBV15,TRBJ1-5,TGTGCCGTAGGGGGAGGGGGAGTTTCCAATCAGCCCCAGCATTTT,CAVGGGGVSNQPQHF
-,-,TRBV10-3,TRBJ1-1,TGTGCCATCAGTGTCCATTACGGTAACACTGAAGCTTTCTTT,CAISVHYGNTEAFF
-,-,TRBV27,TRBJ2-2,TGTGCCAGCAGTCCGACAGCGAACACCGGGGAGCTGTTTTTT,CASSPTANTGELFF
-,once,TRBV7-3,TRBJ2-7,TGTGCCAGCAGCCGCGGGGGCGCGGAACCCTACGAGCAGTACTTC,CASSRGGAEPYEQYF
-,-,TRBV27,TRBJ2-5,TGTGCCAGCAGTTTCGGCGGATTCCAAGAGACCCAGTACTTC,CASSFGGFQETQYF
TRBD1,once,TRBV28,TRBJ2-7,TGTGCCAGCAGCTACGACAGGGGGCAGGCCTACGAGCAGTACTTC,CASSYDRGQAYEQYF
-,-,TRBV5-1,TRBJ1-2,TGCGCCAGCAGCTTTAATTCTGCTAACTATGGCTACACCTTC,CASSFNSANYGYTF
TRBD1,-,TRBV28,TRBJ1-5,TGTGCCAGCAGTTCCCGGGACAGGTTTACGCAGCCCCAGCATTTT,CASSSRDRFTQPQHF
TRBD2,-,TRBV9,TRBJ2-7,TGTGCCAGCAGCGCCGGACTAGATCTCCACGAGCAGTACTTC,CASSAGLDLHEQYF
-,-,TRBV19,TRBJ2-5,TGTGCCAGCCAACAGGTTAATCAAGAGACCCAGTACTTC,CASQQVNQETQYF
-,-,TRBV18,TRBJ1-5,TGTGCCAGCTCACCTAGATCACTAAATCAGCCCCAGCATTTT,CASSPRSLNQPQHF
-,-,TRBV6-5,TRBJ1-1,TGTGCCAGCAACTCTGTCAACACTGAAGCTTTCTTT,CASNSVNTEAFF
-,-,TRBV14,TRBJ1-2,TGTGCCAGCAGCCCTTATATTGCCCGGGAGCATGGCTACACCTTC,CASSPYIAREHGYTF
TRBD2,-,TRBV28,TRBJ2-3,TGTGCCAGCAGTTTGACTGGCGGGGGGGTAGATACGCAGTATTTT,CASSLTGGGVDTQYF